The TCR beta chain under discussion was sequenced for a study of T cell responses to AZD1222 COVID-19 vaccine (dated by TCRdb to about 2021). Some background on the complete study: A total of around 240 trial participants underwent TCR sequencing, of whom about 210 had received two doses of AZD1222 and about 26 had received two doses of the MenACWY control vaccine. Trial participants were enrolled by age into 18-55, 56-69 and 70-plus year subgroups, with approximately 160, 26 and 62 TCR-sequenced participants respectively.

With respect to this clone: There is no known antigen for this receptor. No per-base quality is available; no much larger clone lies one base away.

What the work shows at the level of the full study, not this receptor alone: Vaccine-associated CD4 TCRs spanned the whole spike protein, with dominant responses in regions 160-218 and 743-854. After two AZD1222 doses, both the breadth and the depth of spike-specific TCRs were significantly higher than at day 0 and than in MenACWY recipients. Because no samples from the day 14 peak response were available, repertoires could be characterized only after the peak T cell response. Participants were mostly white British and included more females than males, and it was suggested by the authors that clonal diversity may have been underestimated. Only 5 to 7 AZD1222 recipients were SARS-CoV-2 seropositive at baseline, limiting conclusions about previously exposed vaccinees. In the small 56-69-year group, the increase in depth fell short of significance, most likely because of low power. Epitopes outside the regions mutated in the B.1.351 and B.1.1.7 variants were reportedly recognized by nearly half of the unique spike-specific TCRs.

The CDR3 regions of human TCRbeta chains were analyzed by immunosequencing. On the authors' methods: Repertoire TCRs were checked for matches against a reference library of SARS-CoV-2-specific TCRs that had been generated using the MIRA antigen-specificity platform. Breadth meant the fraction of unique TCRs that were SARS-CoV-2-associated, whereas depth meant the fraction of total T cells that were SARS-CoV-2-associated. Using the MIRA data, each spike-specific TCR was mapped to the spike region that the TCR reacts to and placed in a CD4 or CD8 class. Log10-transformed breadth and depth values were compared by one-way ANOVA with Sidak's multiple comparisons tests. Here the immuneACCESS table is served through TCRdb, limited to in-frame sequences with V and J called. Missing clones are a known gap in these copies; in checked studies unresolved V genes cover under half, and the rest lacks a known reason. For V, J and clone size, that table is used; D and trimming come from the DNA. Across this sample there are approximately 84,000 clones, with roughly nine tenths seen only once. The top ten clones comprise under 3% of the sample.

The sample's time point label, in plain terms: about 28 days (+/-7) after the second vaccine dose. AZD1222 recipients given second doses at about 4 weeks or at about 12 weeks were pooled, since spike-specific TCR depth and breadth were not found to differ between the two schedules. Vaccinee samples were obtained from the UK trials COV001 and COV002, which included a single-blind randomized controlled phase 2/3 trial of AZD1222 (ChAdOx1 nCoV-19) in healthy adults. For TCRbeta chain sequencing, PBMC samples from trial participants were taken at day 0 and at day 28 after the second dose. The germline V gene encodes CDR1 MRHNA and CDR2 SNTAGT. From the cysteine through the phenylalanine, the CDR3 covers 16 amino acids. Solely the CDR3 DNA is kept, with 48 bases framed from the first base. V drops 5 bases and J drops 3 bases, leaving 20 bases in between.

Sequencing used peripheral blood, obtained 28 days after the second AZD1222 dose. The sequence came from an adult who received the AZD1222 COVID-19 vaccine. The chain links TRBV6-4 with TRBJ2-7, with the D gene not clear enough to name. The DNA sequence follows: TGTGCCAGCAGTAAAGTCAGGCCTCACTGGGACTACGAGCAGTACTTC. This codes for CASSKVRPHWDYEQYF.